Listed below are T cell receptor beta chains from one sample, sequenced in a study of technical replicates of blood from a few donors. Using immunoSEQ multiplex PCR, the repertoire was profiled, and TCRdb retains in-frame clones only, with some absent. The sample includes tens of thousands of clones, roughly 94% seen only once; the top ten take 0.25%. The sequencing sample was made of T cells isolated from PBMCs. The origin of the receptors is a human donor in good health. Both conserved end residues are part of each CDR3. D genes are given only for firm matches. Where a row states a size, it is once, few, many or the class of an expanded clone; other rows omit it.

>-|-|TRBV4-2|TRBJ1-5
CASSQVQGSNQPQHF
TGTGCCAGCAGCCAAGTGCAGGGCAGCAATCAGCCCCAGCATTTT
>-|-|TRBV19|TRBJ2-7
CASSGTWYEQYF
TGTGCCAGTAGTGGGACTTGGTACGAGCAGTACTTC
>once|-|TRBV10-3|TRBJ1-5
CAISAGDNQPQHF
TGTGCCATCAGTGCAGGGGACAATCAGCCCCAGCATTTT
>-|-|TRBV4-1|TRBJ1-1
CASSHFRDKIREAFF
TGCGCCAGCAGCCATTTCCGGGACAAAATTCGTGAAGCTTTCTTT
>-|-|TRBV28|TRBJ2-7
CASSLTGIYEQYF
TGTGCCAGCAGTTTGACAGGCATCTACGAGCAGTACTTC
>-|TRBD1|TRBV2|TRBJ1-2
CASSPHDGQGGYGYTF
TGTGCCAGCAGCCCCCATGACGGACAGGGCGGTTATGGCTACACCTTC
>once|-|TRBV7-8|TRBJ2-7
CASSSLLRTEFFHEQYF
TGTGCCAGCAGCTCCTTACTGCGGACAGAGTTTTTCCACGAGCAGTACTTC
>-|-|TRBV7-9|TRBJ2-1
CASSPVSDEQFF
TGTGCCAGCAGCCCAGTAAGCGATGAGCAGTTCTTC
>once|TRBD2|TRBV30|TRBJ2-3
CAWSRERGGRGTDTQYF
TGTGCCTGGAGTCGGGAGCGGGGGGGCCGAGGGACAGATACGCAGTATTTT
>-|TRBD1|TRBV7-8|TRBJ1-6
CASSLDPWGQFYNSPLHF
TGTGCCAGCAGCTTAGACCCTTGGGGACAGTTTTATAATTCACCCCTCCACTTT
>-|-|TRBV7-9|TRBJ2-7
CASSQGPGHQF
TGTGCCAGCAGCCAGGGGCCTGGGCACCAATTC
>-|-|TRBV6-1|TRBJ1-5
CASTEMGGGNQPQHF
TGTGCCAGCACCGAAATGGGAGGGGGCAATCAGCCCCAGCATTTT
>-|TRBD2|TRBV5-4|TRBJ2-7
CASSWDYYEQYF
TGTGCCAGCAGCTGGGACTATTACGAGCAGTACTTC
>-|-|TRBV5-5|TRBJ2-4
CASSLAGDIQYF
TGTGCCAGCAGCTTGGCCGGGGACATTCAGTACTTC
>-|-|TRBV28|TRBJ2-5
CASSYEGRGETQYF
TGTGCCAGCAGTTATGAGGGCAGGGGCGAGACCCAGTACTTC
>-|TRBD2|TRBV27|TRBJ2-5
CASSPGLVWETQYF
TGTGCCAGCAGTCCCGGACTAGTCTGGGAGACCCAGTACTTC
>-|-|TRBV30|TRBJ1-2
CAWSRGQGQGYTF
TGTGCCTGGAGCAGAGGGCAGGGGCAAGGCTACACCTTC
>-|-|TRBV7-9|TRBJ2-3
CASSFGGATDTQYF
TGTGCCAGCAGCTTCGGCGGGGCCACAGATACGCAGTATTTT
>-|-|TRBV5-1|TRBJ2-3
CASSLASSGTDTQYF
TGCGCCAGCAGCTTGGCATCGAGCGGCACAGATACGCAGTATTTT
>-|-|TRBV19|TRBJ1-5
CASAVERGQPQHF
TGTGCCAGTGCCGTTGAGAGGGGGCAGCCCCAGCATTTT
>few|-|TRBV7-3|TRBJ2-3
CASSSPGDTQYF
TGTGCCAGCAGCTCCCCGGGGGATACGCAGTATTTT
>-|-|TRBV9|TRBJ1-4
CASSVGADTENEKLFF
TGTGCCAGCAGCGTAGGTGCGGACACCGAGAATGAAAAACTGTTTTTT
>-|TRBD1|TRBV2|TRBJ1-2
CANRDPGQGAYGYTF
TGTGCCAACCGAGACCCGGGACAGGGGGCCTATGGCTACACCTTC
>-|-|TRBV28|TRBJ1-2
CASSLSGVRGYTF
TGTGCCAGCAGCTTGTCAGGGGTTCGTGGCTACACCTTC
>-|TRBD1|TRBV13|TRBJ2-7
CASSPRDSSYEQYF
TGTGCCAGCAGCCCACGGGACAGCTCCTACGAGCAGTACTTC
>-|TRBD2|TRBV5-1|TRBJ2-3
CASSSYLAGSTDTQYF
TGCGCCAGCAGCTCGTACTTAGCGGGAAGCACAGATACGCAGTATTTT
>-|TRBD1|TRBV19|TRBJ1-2
CASSIRTGENYGYTF
TGTGCCAGTAGTATTAGGACAGGGGAGAACTATGGCTACACCTTC
>-|TRBD2|TRBV4-1|TRBJ2-7
CAIKKAGGAYEQYF
TGCGCCATCAAAAAGGCGGGAGGGGCCTACGAGCAGTACTTC
>-|-|TRBV30|TRBJ1-2
CAWSTFFYGYTF
TGTGCCTGGAGTACATTCTTCTATGGCTACACCTTC
>-|TRBD2|TRBV6-4|TRBJ2-2
CASSDSGGFGNTGELFF
TGTGCCAGCAGTGACTCGGGGGGGTTTGGGAACACCGGGGAGCTGTTTTTT